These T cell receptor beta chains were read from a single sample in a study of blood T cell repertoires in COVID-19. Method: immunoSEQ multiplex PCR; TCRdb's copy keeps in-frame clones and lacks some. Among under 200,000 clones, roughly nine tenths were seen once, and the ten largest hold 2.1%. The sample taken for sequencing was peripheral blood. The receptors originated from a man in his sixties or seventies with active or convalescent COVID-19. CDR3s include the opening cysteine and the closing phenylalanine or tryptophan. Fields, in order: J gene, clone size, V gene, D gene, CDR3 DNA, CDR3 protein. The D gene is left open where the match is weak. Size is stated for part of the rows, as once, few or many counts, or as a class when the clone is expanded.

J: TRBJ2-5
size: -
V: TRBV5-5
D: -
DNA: TGTGCCAGCAGCTACTCCCTGGGCCCCCAAGAGACCCAGTACTTC
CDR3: CASSYSLGPQETQYF

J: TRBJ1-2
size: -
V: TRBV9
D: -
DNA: TGTGCCAGCAGCGTAGTTTCACATTACTACACCTTC
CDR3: CASSVVSHYYTF

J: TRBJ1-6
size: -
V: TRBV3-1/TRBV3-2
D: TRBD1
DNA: TGTGCCAGCAGCCCAGGGGGCAGAGATTCACCCCTCCACTTT
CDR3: CASSPGGRDSPLHF

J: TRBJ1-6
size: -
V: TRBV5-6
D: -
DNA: TGTGCCAGCAGCGCGGACGGAGGGACCTCACCCCTCCACTTT
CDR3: CASSADGGTSPLHF

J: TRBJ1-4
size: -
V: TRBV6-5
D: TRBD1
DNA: TGTGCCAGCAGACGAAACGGACAGGGGAACGAAAAACTGTTTTTT
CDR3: CASRRNGQGNEKLFF

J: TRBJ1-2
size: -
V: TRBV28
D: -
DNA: TGTGCCAGCATGAAACAGGGAAACTATGGCTACACCTTC
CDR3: CASMKQGNYGYTF

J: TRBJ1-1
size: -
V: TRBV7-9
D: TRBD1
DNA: TGTGCCAGCAGCACCCGGGACAGGGGAGGATCGAACACTGAAGCTTTCTTT
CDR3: CASSTRDRGGSNTEAFF

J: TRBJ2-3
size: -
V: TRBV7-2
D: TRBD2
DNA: TGTGCCAGCATCGGGGGGGGGACTAGCGGGAACCCTCCCACAGATACGCAGTATTTT
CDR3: CASIGGGTSGNPPTDTQYF

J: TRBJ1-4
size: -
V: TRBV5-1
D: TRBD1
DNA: TGCGCCAGCAGCGGAACAGGGGCCTCTAATGAAAAACTGTTTTTT
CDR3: CASSGTGASNEKLFF

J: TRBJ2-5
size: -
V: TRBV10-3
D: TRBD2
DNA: TGTGCCACACGGAATGGGGGGGCCCAGTACTTC
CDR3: CATRNGGAQYF

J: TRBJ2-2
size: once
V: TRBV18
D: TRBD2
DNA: TGTGCCAGCTCACCACGAATGACTAGCGTTACGAACACCGGGGAGCTGTTTTTT
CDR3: CASSPRMTSVTNTGELFF

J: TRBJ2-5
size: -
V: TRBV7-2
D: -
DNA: TGTGCCAGCAGACTTAGCCCGGGTCTCCAAGAGACCCAGTACTTC
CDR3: CASRLSPGLQETQYF

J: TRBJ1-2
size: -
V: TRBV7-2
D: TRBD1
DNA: TGTGCCAGCAGCTTCCCAGGGACAGCCTATGGCTACACCTTC
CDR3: CASSFPGTAYGYTF

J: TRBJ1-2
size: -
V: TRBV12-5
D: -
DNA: TGTGCTAGTGCCCGAGATGGGGCGGGCTACACCTTC
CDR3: CASARDGAGYTF

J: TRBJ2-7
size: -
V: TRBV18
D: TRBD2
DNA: TGTGCCAGCTCACCACCGGAGGGAGGGGTGCAGTACTTC
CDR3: CASSPPEGGVQYF

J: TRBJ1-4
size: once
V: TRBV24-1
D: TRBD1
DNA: TGTGCCACCAGCGTCACAGGGGCGAACGGTGAAAAACTGTTTTTT
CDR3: CATSVTGANGEKLFF

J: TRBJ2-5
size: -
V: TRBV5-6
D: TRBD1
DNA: TGTGCCAGCGGACCGACAGGGCGAGAGACCCAGTACTTC
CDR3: CASGPTGRETQYF

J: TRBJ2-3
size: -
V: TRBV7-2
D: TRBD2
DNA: TGTGCCAGCAGCTTAGCACCCCTAGCGGGGCGCACAGATACGCAGTATTTT
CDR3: CASSLAPLAGRTDTQYF

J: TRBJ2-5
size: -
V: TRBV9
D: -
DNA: TGTGCCAGCAGCAGCCTTGGCGGGGCCCAGGCGGAGACCCAGTACTTC
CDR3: CASSSLGGAQAETQYF

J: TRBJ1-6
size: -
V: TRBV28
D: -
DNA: TGTGCCAGCAGCCCCCCAAACGGGGAACCCCTCCACTTT
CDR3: CASSPPNGEPLHF

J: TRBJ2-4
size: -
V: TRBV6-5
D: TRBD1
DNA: TGTGCCAGCAGAGAGACAGGGTTCGACATTCAGTACTTC
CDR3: CASRETGFDIQYF

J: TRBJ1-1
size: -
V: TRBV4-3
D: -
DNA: TGCGCCAGCAGCCAAGACCACAGGGTTGGGACTGAAGCTTTCTTT
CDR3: CASSQDHRVGTEAFF

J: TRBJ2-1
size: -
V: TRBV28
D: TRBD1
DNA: TGTGCCAGCAGTTCATCCGCCTCCGGGACAGGGTGGAGGTACAATGAGCAGTTCTTC
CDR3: CASSSSASGTGWRYNEQFF

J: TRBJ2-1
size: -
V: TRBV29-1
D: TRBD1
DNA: TGCAGCGTTAGGGACAGGGGGCGTCTTAATGAGCAGTTCTTC
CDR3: CSVRDRGRLNEQFF

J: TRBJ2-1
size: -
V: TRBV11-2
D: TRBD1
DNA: TGTGCCAGCAGCTCCGGGACAGGGGGCTGGTACAATGAGCAGTTCTTC
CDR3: CASSSGTGGWYNEQFF

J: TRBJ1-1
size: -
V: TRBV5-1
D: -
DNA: TGCGCCAGCAGTTTGGGACTCCCAGTACTGAACACTGAAGCTTTCTTT
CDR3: CASSLGLPVLNTEAFF

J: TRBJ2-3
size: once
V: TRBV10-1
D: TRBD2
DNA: TGCGCCAGCAGCGCCACCGGGACTAGCGGGGGAGGCACGCAGTATTTT
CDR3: CASSATGTSGGGTQYF

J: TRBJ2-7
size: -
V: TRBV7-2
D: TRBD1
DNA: TGTGCCAGCAGCTTAGCATTTCCGGGACAGAGTTTATCTACGGGGCAGTACTTC
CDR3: CASSLAFPGQSLSTGQYF

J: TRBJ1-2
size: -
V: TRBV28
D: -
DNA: TGTGCCAGCAGTTTACAGGGGTTGGACTATGGCTACACCTTC
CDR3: CASSLQGLDYGYTF

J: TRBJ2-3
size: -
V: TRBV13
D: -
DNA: TGTGCCAGCAGCCCAACTAGATCTACAGATACGCAGTATTTT
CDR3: CASSPTRSTDTQYF

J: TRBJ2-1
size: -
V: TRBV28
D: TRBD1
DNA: TGTGCCAGCAGTTTTCCGGGACAGGGCTACAATGAGCAGTTCTTC
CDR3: CASSFPGQGYNEQFF

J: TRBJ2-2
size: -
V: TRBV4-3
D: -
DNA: TGCGCCAGCAGCCAAATCAGGGCCTGGGGTGGCGGGGAGCTGTTTTTT
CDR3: CASSQIRAWGGGELFF

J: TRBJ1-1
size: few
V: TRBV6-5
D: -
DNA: TGTGCCAGCAGCTCGACAGCGGAAGCTTTCTTT
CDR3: CASSSTAEAFF

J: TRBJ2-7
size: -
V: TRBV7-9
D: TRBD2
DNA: TGTGCCAGCAGTTTCTCGGGACTAAGCCCTTCCGAGCAGTACTTC
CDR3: CASSFSGLSPSEQYF

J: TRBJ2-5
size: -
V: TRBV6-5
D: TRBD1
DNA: TGTGCCAGCAGTTATGGACAGGGGGAATCCCAAGAGACCCAGTACTTC
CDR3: CASSYGQGESQETQYF

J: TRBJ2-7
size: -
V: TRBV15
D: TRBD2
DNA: TGTGCCACCAGCCCCGGGACTAGAACCTACGAGCAGTACTTC
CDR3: CATSPGTRTYEQYF

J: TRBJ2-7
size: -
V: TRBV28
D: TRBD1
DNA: TGTGCCAGCAGTCCGCGGACAGGGAGCTACGAGCAGTACTTC
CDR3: CASSPRTGSYEQYF

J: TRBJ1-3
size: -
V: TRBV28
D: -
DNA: TGTGCCAGCAGTTTATCAGGGGTTGGAAACACCATATATTTT
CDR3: CASSLSGVGNTIYF

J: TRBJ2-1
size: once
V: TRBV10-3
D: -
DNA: TGTGCCATCAGTGAGCTCGGCCATTCGGGTGAGCAGTTCTTC
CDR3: CAISELGHSGEQFF

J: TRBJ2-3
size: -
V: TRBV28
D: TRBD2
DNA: TGTGCCAGCAGCCCAAGAAAGGCGGGGGACTACACAGATACGCAGTATTTT
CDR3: CASSPRKAGDYTDTQYF

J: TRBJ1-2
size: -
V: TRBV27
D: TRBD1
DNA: TGTGCCAGCAAGGACAGGGGCCCCATTAGTTATGGCTACACCTTC
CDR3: CASKDRGPISYGYTF

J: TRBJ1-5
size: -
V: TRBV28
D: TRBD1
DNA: TGTGCCAGCAGCACGGGACAGGGGAGGAATCAGCCCCAGCATTTT
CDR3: CASSTGQGRNQPQHF

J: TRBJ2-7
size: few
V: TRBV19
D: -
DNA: TGTGCCAGTAGTATGGGTGAGGGAAGCTCCTACGAGCAGTACTTC
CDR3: CASSMGEGSSYEQYF

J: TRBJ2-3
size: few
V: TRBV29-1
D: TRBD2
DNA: TGCAGCGTTTTCCCCGGGACTAGCGGGAGATCTGATACGCAGTATTTT
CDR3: CSVFPGTSGRSDTQYF

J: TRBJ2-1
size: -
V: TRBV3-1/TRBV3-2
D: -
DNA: TGTGCCAGCAGCCAAAGGGGCGGATTCTACAATGAGCAGTTCTTC
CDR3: CASSQRGGFYNEQFF

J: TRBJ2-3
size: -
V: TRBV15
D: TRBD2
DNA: TGTGCCACCAGCAGAGGTCTAGCGGGGGGACGCACAGATACGCAGTATTTT
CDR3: CATSRGLAGGRTDTQYF

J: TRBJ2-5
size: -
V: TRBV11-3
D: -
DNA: TGTGCCAGCAGCTTAGACTTGCAAGAGACCCAGTACTTC
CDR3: CASSLDLQETQYF

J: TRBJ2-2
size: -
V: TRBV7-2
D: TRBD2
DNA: TGTGCCAGCAGCTTAGCGCTAGCGGCCGCGAACACCGGGGAGCTGTTTTTT
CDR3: CASSLALAAANTGELFF